The 15 T cell receptor beta chains in this list originate from one sample, sequenced in a study of T cell responses to AZD1222 COVID-19 vaccine (dated by TCRdb to the early 2020s). The receptor library was made with the immunoSEQ multiplex PCR assay. What TCRdb holds here is the immuneACCESS table cut down to in-frame rearrangements. Part of the clones is not present; checked against another copy, under half of the missing clones reflect an unresolved V gene, and the others are unexplained. This sample lists over 100,000 clones; 90% were detected once. The biggest ten clones account for 6% to 7.5% of the sample. What this sample's time point label stands for: baseline before first vaccination. Sequencing used peripheral blood, obtained on day 0 of AZD1222 vaccination. The receptors were sampled from an adult in good health.

The rearrangement links TRBV5-6 to TRBJ1-2; D is ambiguous. The germline V gene encodes CDR1 SGHDT and CDR2 YYEEEE. Trimming pared 6 bases from V and 7 bases from J, leaving 16 bases between. The CDR3 covers 13 residues. The CDR3 is CASTSFGVGGYTF. The CDR3 DNA follows: TGTGCCAGCACCTCATTCGGGGTCGGTGGCTACACCTTC.

This clone was picked up one time. The V call is TRBV27, the J call TRBJ1-2; no firm D call. With 3 bases removed from V and 7 bases from J, the gap between germline ends came to 18 bases. This CDR3 is 15 amino acids long. Germline CDR1 and CDR2: MNHEY and SMNVEV (reference sequence). Here the CDR3 reads CASSFRPLGVFGYTF. CDR3 bases: TGTGCCAGCAGTTTTCGCCCCCTGGGAGTTTTTGGCTACACCTTC.

The J gene is TRBJ1-6, the V gene TRBV2; D possibly corresponds to TRBD1 (5 bases). The V end lost 8 bases, the J end lost 4 bases, and 12 bases lay between the germline ends. Germline V gene lookup returns CDR1 SNHLY and CDR2 FYNNEI. The CDR3 has 14 amino acids. CDR3 residues: CASESGRYNSPLHF. CDR3 DNA sequence: TGTGCCAGCGAGTCAGGGAGGTATAATTCACCCCTCCACTTT.

This chain uses TRBV6-1 with TRBJ2-7; D gene uncertain. The CDR3 runs to 15 residues. Looked up from germline, CDR1 is MNHNS and CDR2 is SASEGT. V lost 2 bases to trimming and J lost 6 bases, with 17 bases between them. CDR3: CASSERRVTGGEQYF. CDR3 bases: TGTGCCAGCAGTGAAAGAAGGGTTACCGGCGGCGAGCAGTACTTC.

The chain has TRBV24-1 and TRBJ2-3, with D possibly being TRBD1 or TRBD2 (5 bases each). The CDR3 loop spans 16 amino acids. Germline V gives CDR1 KGHDR, CDR2 SFDVKD. The V end lost 3 bases, the J end lost 5 bases, and 17 bases lay between the germline ends. This chain's CDR3 is CATSDPEAGFQDTQYF. The CDR3 nucleotides read TGTGCCACCAGTGATCCGGAGGCAGGGTTTCAAGATACGCAGTATTTT.

The chain joins TRBV6-1 to TRBJ2-1; possibly TRBD1 or TRBD2 for D (6 bases each). The CDR3 is made up of 17 amino acids. Trimming took 2 bases from V and 0 from J, leaving 14 bases between them. The germline gives CDR1 MNHNS, CDR2 SASEGT. The CDR3 protein is CASSESLGGGSYNEQFF. The CDR3 coding sequence is TGTGCCAGCAGTGAATCCCTTGGAGGGGGCTCCTACAATGAGCAGTTCTTC.

The J gene is TRBJ1-3, the V gene TRBV6-5; D is unclear. With 8 bases removed from V and 0 bases from J, the gap between germline ends came to 11 bases. Germline CDR1 is MNHEY and CDR2 is SVGAGI. This CDR3 region has 14 residues. The CDR3 reads CASGRSFSGNTIYF. CDR3 in DNA: TGTGCCAGCGGTCGGTCCTTCTCTGGAAACACCATATATTTT.

This clone has a handful of counts. The V and J genes are TRBV29-1 and TRBJ1-4; D perhaps matches TRBD1 (5 bases). V was trimmed by 6 bases and J by 8 bases, leaving 19 bases between them. The CDR3 runs 14 residues. Germline values: CDR1 SQVTM, CDR2 ANQGSEA. CDR3 protein: CSVERLQGREKLFF. CDR3 bases: TGCAGCGTAGAAAGGTTGCAGGGAAGGGAAAAACTGTTTTTT.

This chain joins TRBV4-3 and TRBJ2-7; TRBD1 aligns across 7 bases. The junction had 7 bases not matched to a gene; V was cut back by 1 base and J by 4 bases. Germline assignment: CDR1 LGHNA and CDR2 YSLEER. CDR3 size: 15 residues. The CDR3 loop is CASSQVIGTVYEQYF. The DNA for the CDR3 is TGCGCCAGCAGCCAAGTAATAGGGACAGTTTACGAGCAGTACTTC.

The rearrangement links TRBV28 to TRBJ1-1; tentative D call: TRBD1 (5 bases). V was trimmed by 5 bases and J by 10 bases, leaving 14 bases between them. The CDR3 runs to 12 residues. Germline V gives CDR1 MDHEN, CDR2 SYDVKM. DNA of the CDR3: TGTGCCAGCAGTCCCTGGCCCCAGGGAGCTTTCTTT. It yields the protein CASSPWPQGAFF.

The chain recombines TRBV10-2 with TRBJ2-7; D is perhaps TRBD2 (5 bases). CDR1 is WSHSY, CDR2 SAAADI, per germline. This CDR3 has 13 residues. Trimming took 4 bases from V and 2 from J, leaving 9 bases between them. The CDR3 DNA is TGCGCCAGCAGTGGCGACTACGCCTACGAGCAGTACTTC. It is translated as CASSGDYAYEQYF.

The chain's CDR3 is CASSGMMAGISTDTQYF. In DNA, the CDR3 is TGTGCCAGCAGTGGTATGATGGCGGGTATTAGCACAGATACGCAGTATTTT. This sequence joins TRBV2 and TRBJ2-3, with D perhaps TRBD2 (5 bases). Per the germline V gene, CDR1 is SNHLY and CDR2 is FYNNEI. The CDR3 totals 17 residues. Trimming cost V 4 bases and J 0 bases, with 17 bases left between them.

The chain joins TRBV7-2 to TRBJ2-3; 10 bases are a match to TRBD1. The CDR3 runs 14 residues. Germline values: CDR1 SGHTA, CDR2 FQGNSA. Unmatched junction bases numbered 7, after V lost 5 bases and J lost 8 bases. The CDR3 sequence: CASSTRDRGSTQYF. The CDR3 region has the DNA TGTGCCAGCAGCACCCGGGACAGGGGATCTACGCAGTATTTT. The variable domain in full, completed from reference TRBV7-2 and TRBJ2-3, reads GAGVSQSPSNKVTEKGKDVELRCDPISGHTALYWYRQSLGQGLEFLIYFQGNSAPDKSGLPSDRFSAERTGGSVSTLTIQRTQQEDSAVYLCASSTRDRGSTQYFGPGTRLTVL.

The chain recombines TRBV6-6 with TRBJ2-7, with 14 bases matching TRBD2. The V gene end was trimmed by 0 bases and the J gene end by 9 bases; junction bases not matched to a gene: 4. This CDR3 is 15 amino acids long. The germline gives CDR1 MNHNY, CDR2 SVGAGI (reference sequence). The CDR3 sequence is CASSYSRLAGGLQYF. The CDR3 bases are TGTGCCAGCAGTTACTCGCGACTAGCGGGGGGGTTGCAGTACTTC.

The rearrangement uses TRBV24-1 and TRBJ2-3; no firm D call. V lost 8 bases, J lost 1 base, and 9 bases lay in between. This CDR3 contains 13 residues. The germline CDR1 and CDR2 sequences are KGHDR and SFDVKD. The CDR3 DNA follows: TGTGCCACCAATCAGGATGGCACAGATACGCAGTATTTT. This translates into CATNQDGTDTQYF.